Presented here are 21 T cell receptor beta chains from one specimen sequenced in a study of T cell changes during pregnancy in multiple sclerosis. Sequencing used immunoSEQ multiplex PCR; TCRdb keeps in-frame clones, though not all of them. Of roughly 76,000 clones in the sample, under 95% were seen once. The specimen comprised CD4+ T cells from peripheral blood mononuclear cells, sampled in the second trimester of pregnancy. The source is a female donor with multiple sclerosis, enrolled in a pregnancy study.

J is TRBJ2-7 and V is TRBV6-1; 8 bases are a match to TRBD1. The V segment lost 7 bases and the J segment 0 bases; nucleotides outside the gene matches: 5. The CDR3 extends over 14 amino acids. Germline CDR1 is MNHNS and CDR2 is SASEGT. The CDR3 here is CASTRQGSSYEQYF. The DNA for the CDR3 is TGTGCCAGCACTAGACAGGGGAGCTCCTACGAGCAGTACTTC.

The chain couples TRBV28 to TRBJ2-7; 8 bases are a match to TRBD2. The CDR3 has 13 amino acids. J gave up 4 bases and V 7 bases, and 6 bases lay outside the gene matches. Germline V gene sequence: CDR1 MDHEN, CDR2 SYDVKM. This CDR3 is CASKLRGVYEQYF. As DNA, the CDR3 is TGTGCCAGCAAACTGCGGGGGGTATACGAGCAGTACTTC.

This clone was found a few times. The chain is built from TRBV18 and TRBJ1-1; TRBD1 might be the D (5 bases). The germline gives CDR1 KGHSH, CDR2 LQKENI. There are 13 residues in the CDR3. The V end lost 4 bases, the J end lost 3 bases, and 9 bases lay between the germline ends. CDR3: CASSLGGDTEAFF. The CDR3 DNA is TGTGCCAGCTCACTCGGGGGGGACACTGAAGCTTTCTTT.

The chain links TRBV28 to TRBJ1-2; TRBD1 is a possible D gene (5 bases). From germline, CDR1 is MDHEN and CDR2 SYDVKM. The germline V and J ends were trimmed by 4 bases and 0 bases, with 12 bases remaining between them. The CDR3 is made up of 15 amino acids. CDR3 residues: CASSSGTASNYGYTF. Written as DNA, the CDR3 is TGTGCCAGCAGTTCCGGGACTGCCTCTAACTATGGCTACACCTTC.

The V gene is TRBV6-4, the J gene TRBJ2-1; D possibly corresponds to TRBD2 (5 bases). The CDR3 is 16 residues long. V gave up 0 bases and J gave up 5 bases, with 14 bases separating them. Germline-derived CDR1 and CDR2 are MRHNA and SNTAGT. The CDR3 protein is CASSDSFRGSHNEQFF. CDR3 DNA: TGTGCCAGCAGTGACTCGTTCCGGGGTTCCCACAATGAGCAGTTCTTC.

The J gene is TRBJ2-7, the V gene TRBV2, with TRBD2 identical over 8 bases. The CDR3 is 15 amino acids. The V gene's germline CDR1 is SNHLY and CDR2 FYNNEI. The trim removed 6 bases at V and 4 bases at J, leaving 11 bases unmatched. The CDR3 nucleotides read TGTGCCAGCAGCCCCTCTAGCGGGCTTAGTTACGAGCAGTACTTC. Translating it yields CASSPSSGLSYEQYF.

The chain combines TRBV4-1 with TRBJ2-1, with 9 bases that match TRBD2. V was clipped by 0 bases and J by 9 bases; unmatched bases: 9. The CDR3 loop spans 16 amino acids. Per germline, CDR1 MGHRA and CDR2 YSYEKL. The CDR3 nucleotides read TGCGCCAGCAGCCAAGATTGGCTAGCGGGGAAGGGTGAGCAGTTCTTC. Its protein is CASSQDWLAGKGEQFF.

The chain has TRBV5-1 and TRBJ2-1; 11 nucleotides agree with TRBD2. In germline, CDR1 is SGHRS, CDR2 YFSETQ. The CDR3 covers 18 residues. Trimming removed 5 bases from V and 4 bases from J; junction bases left unmatched: 14. CDR3 region: CASRNKLAGDQSYNEQFF. In DNA form, the CDR3 reads TGCGCCAGCAGGAACAAACTAGCGGGAGACCAATCGTACAATGAGCAGTTCTTC. The whole variable domain, remainder taken from reference TRBV5-1 and TRBJ2-1, is KAGVTQTPRYLIKTRGQQVTLSCSPISGHRSVSWYQQTPGQGLQFLFEYFSETQRNKGNFPGRFSGRQFSNSRSEMNVSTLELGDSALYLCASRNKLAGDQSYNEQFFGPGTRLTVL.

This clone has just one count. V and J are TRBV27 and TRBJ1-1, with 7 bases fitting TRBD1. V lost 7 bases, J lost 1 base, and 12 bases stayed unmatched. CDR3 length equals 16 residues. Germline V gene data show CDR1 as MNHEY and CDR2 as SMNVEV (reference sequence). CDR3 sequence: CASKLNRGGSNTEAFF. CDR3 in DNA: TGTGCCAGCAAATTGAACAGGGGTGGATCGAACACTGAAGCTTTCTTT.

The CDR3 region is CASSLMGLAGSSYEQYF. The CDR3 region has the DNA TGTGCCAGCAGTTTAATGGGACTAGCGGGGAGCTCCTACGAGCAGTACTTC. The rearrangement links TRBV27 to TRBJ2-7; 13 bases align to TRBD2. CDR1 and CDR2 (germline): MNHEY, SMNVEV (reference sequence). This CDR3 region has 17 residues. The V segment lost 2 bases and the J segment 0 bases; nucleotides outside the gene matches: 4.

The chain recombines TRBV7-3 with TRBJ2-7, with D possibly TRBD1 on 5 matching bases. In germline, CDR1 is SGHTA, CDR2 FQGTGA. Trimming took 1 base from V and 2 from J, leaving 12 bases between them. There are 15 residues in the CDR3. The CDR3 nucleotides are TGTGCCAGCAGCTTAAGGCCAGGGCCGGCCTACGAGCAGTACTTC. This codes for CASSLRPGPAYEQYF.

The chain is built from TRBV7-8 and TRBJ2-2; 10 bases match TRBD2. CDR3 length: 18 residues. V shed 1 base and J 4 bases; nucleotides not matched to a gene: 9. Germline CDR1 and CDR2: SGHVS and FQNEAQ. CDR3 DNA: TGTGCCAGCAGCTTAGGGGCTAGCGGGGGCGAAATCACCGGGGAGCTGTTTTTT. Amino acids: CASSLGASGGEITGELFF.

This clone appeared a single time. This chain joins TRBV27 and TRBJ1-1; 7 bases match TRBD1. The CDR3 is made up of 13 amino acids. V lost 6 bases to trimming and J lost 1 base; unmatched junction nucleotides: 2. Germline values: CDR1 MNHEY, CDR2 SMNVEV (reference sequence). The CDR3, as DNA: TGTGCCAGCAGAAACAGGGGGAACACTGAAGCTTTCTTT. This translates into CASRNRGNTEAFF.

The gene calls are TRBV7-9 and TRBJ2-1, with D possibly being TRBD2 (5 bases). CDR3 size: 15 residues. Germline CDR1 is SEHNR and CDR2 is FQNEAQ (reference sequence). With 1 base removed from V and 4 bases from J, the gap between germline ends came to 11 bases. DNA of the CDR3: TGTGCCAGCAGCTTAGACGTCTGGAGGTACAATGAGCAGTTCTTC. It specifies CASSLDVWRYNEQFF.

CDR3: CASSISRTSGRNNEQFF. CDR3 nucleotides: TGTGCCAGTAGTATCTCTCGGACTAGCGGGAGGAACAATGAGCAGTTCTTC. The J gene is TRBJ2-1, the V gene TRBV19; 14 nucleotides agree with TRBD2. The CDR3 consists of 17 residues. Germline values: CDR1 LNHDA, CDR2 SQIVND (reference sequence). V lost 3 bases and J lost 5; bases outside the gene matches: 6.

The CDR3 DNA follows: TGCAGCGCCGGGGGGATAGTACAAGAGACCCAGTACTTC. This codes for CSAGGIVQETQYF. The rearrangement links TRBV29-1 to TRBJ2-5; the match to TRBD2 covers 7 bases. With V trimmed by 7 bases and J by 2 bases, 7 bases remained unmatched. From germline, CDR1 is SQVTM and CDR2 ANQGSEA. The CDR3 loop spans 13 amino acids.

The rearrangement uses TRBV5-4 and TRBJ1-2; possible D gene TRBD1, 6 bases. CDR1 is SGHNT, CDR2 YYREEE, per germline (reference sequence). The V gene lost 4 bases and the J gene lost 6 bases, with 16 bases spanning the gap. The CDR3 covers 14 residues. The CDR3 DNA sequence: TGTGCCAGCAGCACCTCCACAGGGTTAAATGGCTACACCTTC. This codes for CASSTSTGLNGYTF.

The chain is built from TRBV6-5 and TRBJ2-1, with 12 bases matching TRBD2. Germline V gene lookup returns CDR1 MNHEY and CDR2 SVGAGI. The length of the CDR3 is 14 residues. V shed 5 bases and J 8 bases; nucleotides not matched to a gene: 4. The CDR3 region is CASSRTSGVYEQFF. DNA for the CDR3: TGTGCCAGCAGTCGGACTAGCGGGGTATATGAGCAGTTCTTC.

The chain recombines TRBV10-3 with TRBJ1-4, with a possible D match to TRBD1 (6 bases). V was shortened by 4 bases and J by 4 bases, with 7 bases between the two germline ends. CDR3 size: 13 residues. The V gene's germline CDR1 is ENHRY and CDR2 SYGVKD. The CDR3 region is CAISGQVNEKLFF. The CDR3 region has the DNA TGTGCCATCAGTGGACAGGTTAATGAAAAACTGTTTTTT.

V usage is TRBV25-1 and J usage is TRBJ1-1, with D maybe TRBD1 (6 bases). Per the germline V gene, CDR1 is MGHDK and CDR2 is SYGVNS. The CDR3 has 14 residues. The germline V and J ends were trimmed by 4 bases and 3 bases, with 12 bases remaining between them. The CDR3 nucleotides are TGTGCCAGCAGTGGTGACAGGCTCTACACTGAAGCTTTCTTT. Its protein product is CASSGDRLYTEAFF.

The rearrangement joins TRBV28 to TRBJ2-1, with TRBD2 matching 7 bases. The V segment lost 1 base and the J segment 5 bases; nucleotides outside the gene matches: 8. From germline, CDR1 is MDHEN and CDR2 SYDVKM. This CDR3 region has 16 residues. The DNA for the CDR3 is TGTGCCAGCAGTTTATCACTAGCGCGCGTCAACAATGAGCAGTTCTTC. This sequence encodes CASSLSLARVNNEQFF.